This is a list of T cell receptor beta chains from one sample in a study of spatial heterogeneity in lung cancer. Using its own MiXCR run on the 5' RACE reads, TCRdb lists one record per CDR3 protein. The table shows more than 20,000 distinct CDR3 sequences, with approximately 4.4% occurring only once. Material: PBMCs, obtained at surgery. The receptors derive from a male donor with early-stage non-small cell lung cancer. Each CDR3 is given with its conserved first and last residue. D genes are given only for firm matches. Not all rows give a size; the values are once, few, many and, for expanded clones, a class.

abundance,v_gene,d_gene,j_gene,CDR3aa,CDR3nt
-,TRBV19,-,TRBJ2-2,CASISGRTNGELFF,TGTGCCAGTATATCGGGCCGGACGAACGGGGAGCTGTTTTTT
many,TRBV7-2,-,TRBJ1-3,CASSLGSRNTIYF,TGTGCCAGCAGCTTGGGCAGTCGAAACACCATATATTTT
many,TRBV10-3,-,TRBJ2-7,CAISEGPGPYEQYF,TGTGCCATCAGTGAAGGGCCGGGTCCCTACGAGCAGTACTTC
medium-sized,TRBV28,-,TRBJ2-7,CASRRGVLDLYEQYF,TGTGCCAGCAGGAGGGGCGTTCTGGACCTCTACGAGCAGTACTTC
many,TRBV11-2,-,TRBJ2-7,CASSLRGEQYF,TGTGCCAGCAGCTTACGGGGCGAGCAGTACTTC
many,TRBV7-2,TRBD2,TRBJ2-3,CASSSGAGGPVDTQYF,TGTGCCAGCAGCTCCGGAGCGGGGGGGCCGGTAGATACGCAGTATTTT
many,TRBV28,-,TRBJ2-5,CASSFQGGSLSETQYF,TGTGCCAGCAGTTTCCAGGGTGGGTCTCTTTCCGAGACCCAGTACTTC
many,TRBV3-1,TRBD1,TRBJ1-2,CASSQDHRGYYGYTF,TGTGCCAGCAGCCAAGATCACAGGGGGTACTATGGCTACACCTTC
few,TRBV6-5,-,TRBJ2-7,CATRGLQTYEQYF,TGTGCCACCCGGGGGCTTCAGACCTACGAGCAGTACTTC
many,TRBV24-1,-,TRBJ2-1,CATSDLGRPEQFF,TGTGCCACCAGTGATTTGGGACGACCTGAGCAGTTCTTC
many,TRBV28,-,TRBJ2-6,CASQGIAGANVLTF,TGTGCCAGCCAGGGGATAGCTGGGGCCAACGTCCTGACTTTC
many,TRBV5-1,TRBD1,TRBJ1-1,CASSLGQGAPEAFF,TGCGCCAGCAGCTTGGGGCAGGGGGCACCTGAAGCTTTCTTT
few,TRBV20-1,TRBD2,TRBJ2-1,CSARLAGGYNEQFF,TGCAGTGCTAGACTAGCGGGGGGTTACAATGAGCAGTTCTTC
many,TRBV4-2,-,TRBJ2-7,CASSPLSGPARGEQYF,TGTGCCAGCAGCCCATTGTCGGGGCCAGCCAGAGGCGAGCAGTACTTC
many,TRBV5-1,-,TRBJ1-5,CASSLDGAPGDQPQHF,TGCGCCAGCAGCTTGGACGGGGCCCCCGGTGACCAGCCCCAGCATTTT
many,TRBV2,-,TRBJ1-1,CASRQAGWGETEAFF,TGTGCCAGCAGACAAGCAGGGTGGGGGGAAACTGAAGCTTTCTTT
medium-sized,TRBV7-8,-,TRBJ1-1,CASSYRVTEAFF,TGTGCCAGCAGCTATCGGGTCACTGAAGCTTTCTTT
many,TRBV28,TRBD2,TRBJ2-7,CASRQRGFYEQYF,TGTGCCAGCAGGCAGCGGGGCTTCTACGAGCAGTACTTC
medium-sized,TRBV3-1,-,TRBJ1-1,CASSSTGRGTEAFF,TGTGCCAGCAGCTCCACCGGACGGGGGACTGAAGCTTTCTTT
many,TRBV6-5,-,TRBJ2-1,CASSYMGGSYNEQFF,TGTGCCAGCAGTTACATGGGGGGATCCTACAATGAGCAGTTCTTC
-,TRBV9,-,TRBJ1-1,CASSVEAGANTEAFF,TGTGCCAGCAGCGTAGAGGCAGGGGCTAACACTGAAGCTTTCTTT
many,TRBV6-1,-,TRBJ2-2,CASYTGTENTGELFF,TGTGCCAGCTACACCGGGACGGAGAACACCGGGGAGCTGTTTTTT
-,TRBV7-8,-,TRBJ2-1,CASSPTSEQFF,TGTGCCAGCAGCCCGACGAGTGAGCAGTTCTTC
many,TRBV29-1,-,TRBJ1-4,CSVDSDNEKLFF,TGCAGCGTTGATTCAGATAATGAAAAACTGTTTTTT
many,TRBV28,TRBD1,TRBJ1-5,CASRRTGDANQPQHF,TGTGCCAGCAGGCGGACAGGGGACGCAAATCAGCCCCAGCATTTT
medium-sized,TRBV28,-,TRBJ2-5,CASSAVRTQYF,TGTGCCAGCAGTGCCGTACGGACCCAGTACTTC
many,TRBV20-1,TRBD2,TRBJ2-1,CSAREPAGLYNEQFF,TGCAGTGCTAGAGAGCCAGCGGGGTTATACAATGAGCAGTTCTTC
many,TRBV30,-,TRBJ2-2,CALRETGELFF,TGTGCCTTGCGGGAAACCGGGGAGCTGTTTTTT
many,TRBV7-9,TRBD1,TRBJ1-1,CASSPRVGQGDTEAFF,TGTGCCAGCAGCCCTAGGGTAGGACAGGGGGACACTGAAGCTTTCTTT
many,TRBV7-9,-,TRBJ2-7,CASSLGISYEQYF,TGTGCCAGCAGCTTAGGGATCTCCTACGAGCAGTACTTC
many,TRBV6-1,-,TRBJ2-5,CASSEFTQYF,TGTGCCAGCAGTGAATTTACCCAGTACTTC
many,TRBV7-9,-,TRBJ1-5,CASSLGLMTGPSNQPQHF,TGTGCCAGCAGCTTAGGCCTGATGACAGGACCTAGCAATCAGCCCCAGCATTTT
medium-sized,TRBV9,-,TRBJ1-1,CASSAGANTEAFF,TGTGCCAGCAGCGCAGGGGCGAACACTGAAGCTTTCTTT
many,TRBV11-2,-,TRBJ2-1,CASSLEPFGHNEQFF,TGTGCCAGCAGCTTGGAGCCATTTGGCCACAATGAGCAGTTCTTC
many,TRBV25-1,-,TRBJ2-7,CASSEGVGYEQYF,TGTGCCAGCAGTGAGGGAGTTGGCTACGAGCAGTACTTC
-,TRBV6-6,-,TRBJ1-3,CASSYEGSGNTIYF,TGTGCCAGCAGTTATGAGGGCTCTGGAAACACCATATATTTT
many,TRBV20-1,-,TRBJ2-1,CSAYRTGLNYNEQFF,TGCAGTGCGTATCGCACGGGATTGAACTACAATGAGCAGTTCTTC
many,TRBV12-3/TRBV12-4,TRBD2,TRBJ2-3,CASSFPGTSGSTDTQYF,TGTGCCAGCAGTTTCCCAGGGACTAGCGGGAGCACAGATACGCAGTATTTT
few,TRBV19,TRBD2,TRBJ2-3,CASKGLVSTDTQYF,TGTGCCAGTAAAGGACTAGTCAGCACAGATACGCAGTATTTT
many,TRBV20-1,-,TRBJ1-1,CSASPSTAGAESTEAFF,TGCAGTGCTTCCCCCTCTACTGCAGGGGCGGAAAGTACTGAAGCTTTCTTT
many,TRBV6-2/TRBV6-3,TRBD1,TRBJ2-7,CASSQRTGQEQYF,TGTGCCAGCAGCCAAAGGACAGGGCAGGAGCAGTACTTC
many,TRBV12-3/TRBV12-4,TRBD1,TRBJ2-2,CASRWTGGHTGELFF,TGTGCCAGCAGATGGACAGGGGGCCACACCGGGGAGCTGTTTTTT
few,TRBV4-1,-,TRBJ2-7,CASSRGYSQEGDEQYF,TGCGCCAGCAGCCGTGGGTATAGCCAGGAGGGCGACGAGCAGTACTTC
many,TRBV6-1,-,TRBJ2-3,CASSLTGGTDTQYF,TGTGCCAGCAGCTTGACAGGAGGGACAGATACGCAGTATTTT
many,TRBV20-1,-,TRBJ2-7,CSARGGTASRSYEQYF,TGCAGTGCTAGAGGCGGGACAGCCTCAAGGTCCTACGAGCAGTACTTC
many,TRBV12-3/TRBV12-4,TRBD2,TRBJ2-5,CASSFHGGAETQYF,TGTGCCAGCAGTTTTCACGGGGGGGCTGAGACCCAGTACTTC
medium-sized,TRBV28,TRBD2,TRBJ2-7,CASSLSGTSGSYEQYF,TGTGCCAGCAGTCTCTCCGGGACTAGCGGCTCCTACGAGCAGTACTTC
many,TRBV7-2,-,TRBJ2-5,CASSRRRTQEGETQYF,TGTGCCAGCAGCCGAAGAAGGACTCAGGAGGGAGAGACCCAGTACTTC
medium-sized,TRBV3-1,-,TRBJ2-3,CASSQGTYRVTDTQYF,TGTGCCAGCAGCCAAGGAACTTACAGGGTCACAGATACGCAGTATTTT
many,TRBV18,TRBD1,TRBJ1-5,CASSSTGGNQPQHF,TGTGCCAGCTCATCAACAGGGGGCAATCAGCCCCAGCATTTT
-,TRBV5-1,-,TRBJ1-1,CASSLAPGVNTEAFF,TGCGCCAGCAGCTTGGCCCCAGGGGTGAACACTGAAGCTTTCTTT
many,TRBV20-1,-,TRBJ2-6,CSASKPRSGANVLTF,TGCAGTGCTAGTAAACCCCGCTCTGGGGCCAACGTCCTGACTTTC
many,TRBV7-2,TRBD2,TRBJ2-3,CASSPRGSGVITDTQYF,TGTGCCAGCAGCCCCCGGGGCAGCGGGGTGATCACAGATACGCAGTATTTT